Listed below are T cell receptor beta chains from one sample, sequenced in a study of blood T cell repertoires in COVID-19. Here immunoSEQ multiplex PCR was the method, and the copy in TCRdb shows in-frame clones only, minus some. The table includes 100,000 or so clones, just under 85% detected once. Input material: peripheral blood. These receptors originate from a man between 35 and 55 years old with active or convalescent COVID-19. CDR3s include the opening cysteine and the closing phenylalanine or tryptophan. Each record gives: V gene, J gene, clone size, D gene, CDR3 DNA, CDR3 protein. D genes are given only for firm matches. Not every row has a clone size; where given, it reads once, few, many or a size class.

TRBV6-5	TRBJ1-2	-	-	TGTGCCAGCAGTTTGACAGCCCCCGTCTCCTATGGCTACACCTTC	CASSLTAPVSYGYTF
TRBV6-6	TRBJ2-1	-	-	TGTGCCAGCAGTCCTAGAGGGGGGGCCGGATCAGCGTTTAGAAAGAATGAGCAGTTCTTC	CASSPRGGAGSAFRKNEQFF
TRBV11-3	TRBJ2-7	once	TRBD1	TGTGCCAGCAGCACCCGGACAGGGGCGCAGTACTTC	CASSTRTGAQYF
TRBV25-1	TRBJ1-4	-	TRBD1	TGTGCCAGCAGTGCCCCGGGACAGGGGGCTGAAAAACTGTTTTTT	CASSAPGQGAEKLFF
TRBV4-1	TRBJ1-1	-	-	TGCGCCAGCAGCCAGGCCGGGTTCCCGAGCATCACTGAAGCTTTCTTT	CASSQAGFPSITEAFF
TRBV25-1	TRBJ1-6	-	-	TGTGCCAGCGGAGAGAGCTCCTATAATTCACCCCTCCACTTT	CASGESSYNSPLHF
TRBV12-3/TRBV12-4	TRBJ1-2	-	-	TGTGCCAGCAGTTTGACAGCCTATGGCTACACCTTC	CASSLTAYGYTF
TRBV19	TRBJ1-3	-	-	TGTGCCAGTAGTATGAGGGATGGAAACACCATATATTTT	CASSMRDGNTIYF
TRBV3-1/TRBV3-2	TRBJ1-6	few	-	TGTGCCAGCAGCCAAGATCGCTCCTATAATTCACCCCTCCACTTT	CASSQDRSYNSPLHF
TRBV24-1	TRBJ2-2	few	-	TGTGCCACCAGTGAGCCAGGGGACACCGGGGAGCTGTTTTTT	CATSEPGDTGELFF
TRBV7-9	TRBJ2-1	-	TRBD2	TGTGCCAGCAGCCTGACAGGGACTAGCAGGAATGAGCAGTTCTTC	CASSLTGTSRNEQFF
TRBV6-1	TRBJ1-1	-	-	TGTGCCAGCAGTGACCGGGGAACCCCAAACACTGAAGCTTTCTTT	CASSDRGTPNTEAFF
TRBV9	TRBJ1-4	-	TRBD1	TGTGCCAGCAGCCCCTCGACAGGGGGCCCCACTGAAAAACTGTTTTTT	CASSPSTGGPTEKLFF
TRBV5-5	TRBJ1-1	once	-	TGTGCCAGCAGCTTGGCGGCACAGGGAAGCACTGAAGCTTTCTTT	CASSLAAQGSTEAFF
TRBV6-5	TRBJ1-6	-	-	TGTGCCAGCAGTTACTCCGCCAGGGGTAATTCACCCCTCCACTTT	CASSYSARGNSPLHF
TRBV2	TRBJ2-1	-	-	TGTGCCAGCAGTGCCCGGCGGGGCCTGAGGAATGAGCAGTTCTTC	CASSARRGLRNEQFF
TRBV6-5	TRBJ2-4	-	-	TGTGCCTCCCAGGGGTCGGTGGCCAAAAACATTCAGTACTTC	CASQGSVAKNIQYF
TRBV9	TRBJ1-2	-	-	TGTGCCAGCAGCGGCCGGGTAGAAGGGGCGAATGGCTACACCTTC	CASSGRVEGANGYTF
TRBV12-3/TRBV12-4	TRBJ2-7	-	-	TGTGCCAGCAGTCTCATAGCGAGGTACGAGCAGTACTTC	CASSLIARYEQYF
TRBV5-5	TRBJ1-3	once	-	TGTGCCAGCAGCTTGGTGGCAGAAACACACCACTCTGGAAACACCATATATTTT	CASSLVAETHHSGNTIYF
TRBV18	TRBJ2-1	-	-	TGTGCCAGCTCACCAGACTTCTCCAAAGCCTACAATGAGCAGTTCTTC	CASSPDFSKAYNEQFF
TRBV5-1	TRBJ2-2	-	TRBD1	TGCGCCAGCAGCCCAGGGACAGGGATCACCGGGGAGCTGTTTTTT	CASSPGTGITGELFF
TRBV9	TRBJ2-3	-	TRBD1	TGTGCCAGCAGCGTAGAGACAGGGGGCGTCACAGATACGCAGTATTTT	CASSVETGGVTDTQYF
TRBV5-4	TRBJ1-3	-	TRBD1	TGTGCCAGCAGCTTGGGGGGACAGGCTGGAAACACCATATATTTT	CASSLGGQAGNTIYF
TRBV9	TRBJ1-1	-	TRBD1	TGTGCCAGCAGCCGGGACCGGGGACAGTTGAACACTGAAGCTTTCTTT	CASSRDRGQLNTEAFF
TRBV18	TRBJ2-7	-	TRBD2	TGTGCCAGCTCACCACCGTTTCGTCCGGGGGGGACCTACGAGCAGTACTTC	CASSPPFRPGGTYEQYF
TRBV15	TRBJ1-4	-	-	TGTGCCACCAGCAGAGATAGGACAGCCGGAAAACTGTTTTTT	CATSRDRTAGKLFF
TRBV5-6	TRBJ2-5	-	-	TGTGCCAGCAGCCTCACCTTGGGCAGTGGGGAGACCCAGTACTTC	CASSLTLGSGETQYF
TRBV19	TRBJ1-6	-	-	TGTGCCAGTAGTATGGCAGGGCCCCGATCACCCCTCCACTTT	CASSMAGPRSPLHF
TRBV19	TRBJ2-3	-	-	TGTGCCAGTAGTAGACTCGCGGCAGATACGCAGTATTTT	CASSRLAADTQYF
TRBV7-9	TRBJ2-5	-	-	TGTGCCAGCCGCGGCCTCGGCAGGGGAGAGACCCAGTACTTC	CASRGLGRGETQYF
TRBV3-1/TRBV3-2	TRBJ2-1	-	-	TGTGCCAGCAGCCAAGATCTGGCTGACTCCTACAATGAGCAGTTCTTC	CASSQDLADSYNEQFF
TRBV5-6	TRBJ1-5	few	-	TGTGCCAGCAGCTTGCGCACAGGGTGGAGTCAGCCCCAGCATTTT	CASSLRTGWSQPQHF
TRBV5-4	TRBJ2-2	-	-	TGTGCCAGCAGCCCGCAGGGGTTATCGAACACCGGGGAGCTGTTTTTT	CASSPQGLSNTGELFF
TRBV14	TRBJ2-1	-	TRBD2	TGTGCCAGCAGCCAGGGTGCAGCGGGGGAAAATGAGCAGTTCTTC	CASSQGAAGENEQFF
TRBV5-6	TRBJ1-5	-	-	TGTGCCAGCAGCTTGGCCAAAGCCGATCAGCCCCAGCATTTT	CASSLAKADQPQHF
TRBV10-3	TRBJ2-7	-	-	TGTGCCATCAGTGAGTCGATGGACTTAAACTACGAGCAGTACTTC	CAISESMDLNYEQYF
TRBV19	TRBJ1-6	-	-	TGTGCCAGTAGTGAGGAGGTCGCCTATAATTCACCCCTCCACTTT	CASSEEVAYNSPLHF
TRBV3-1/TRBV3-2	TRBJ2-7	-	-	TGTGCCAGCAGCCATCAGACCTACGAGCAGTACTTC	CASSHQTYEQYF
TRBV4-1	TRBJ1-1	once	-	TGCGCCAGCAGCCAAGGGGCAGGGGTGGCCACTGAAGCTTTCTTT	CASSQGAGVATEAFF
TRBV5-4	TRBJ1-2	few	-	TGTGCCAGCAGCTTGTCGGGGGAGGGCTACACCTTC	CASSLSGEGYTF
TRBV6-5	TRBJ2-7	-	-	TGTGCCAGCAGGGGCAGGAGGACCTACGAGCAGTACTTC	CASRGRRTYEQYF
TRBV19	TRBJ2-7	-	TRBD1	TGTGCCAGTAGTATGTCGGGACAGGTGGGCTACGAGCAGTACTTC	CASSMSGQVGYEQYF
TRBV7-9	TRBJ2-1	few	TRBD2	TGTGCCAGCAGCTTAGGTAGCGGGGAGACCTACAATGAGCAGTTCTTC	CASSLGSGETYNEQFF
TRBV11-2	TRBJ2-1	-	-	TGTGCCAGCAGCTTTTCGGCGGACTACAATGAGCAGTTCTTC	CASSFSADYNEQFF
TRBV3-1/TRBV3-2	TRBJ2-3	few	TRBD1	TGTGCCAGCAGCCGGACAGGGGCAGATACGCAGTATTTT	CASSRTGADTQYF
TRBV3-1/TRBV3-2	TRBJ1-3	-	TRBD1	TGTGCCAGCAGCCAAGGGACAGGACTAAACACCATATATTTT	CASSQGTGLNTIYF
TRBV9	TRBJ1-2	-	TRBD1	TGTGCCAGCAGCCCGACCGGACAGGGGACAGGTGGCTACACCTTC	CASSPTGQGTGGYTF
TRBV2	TRBJ1-6	-	-	TGTGCCAGCAGTGGGGGCATGGACACAATTTCACCCCTCCACTTT	CASSGGMDTISPLHF
TRBV19	TRBJ1-3	-	TRBD1	TGTGCCAGTAGTCCCCTCGGACAGGGGGCGTCTGGAAACACCATATATTTT	CASSPLGQGASGNTIYF
TRBV6-5	TRBJ2-7	many	-	TGTGCCAGCAGGGCAGGGGTGGTCCACGAGCAGTACTTC	CASRAGVVHEQYF
TRBV9	TRBJ2-1	-	-	TGTGCCAGCAGCGTAGGGGCAGGGCGGAATGAGCAGTTCTTC	CASSVGAGRNEQFF
TRBV9	TRBJ2-1	-	TRBD2	TGTGCCAGCAGCCCCGGGACTAGCGGGGGGGCCGGGCAGTTCTTC	CASSPGTSGGAGQFF
TRBV11-1	TRBJ2-7	-	-	TGTGCCAGCAGCCTCGGTAAATACGAGCAGTACTTC	CASSLGKYEQYF